The T cell receptor (beta chain) under discussion was sequenced for a study of T cell clonality in common variable immunodeficiency. Study-level findings and limits: In common variable immunodeficiency, TCR beta chains reportedly carried fewer deletions and N-nucleotide insertions. CVID subjects showed higher TCRbeta clonality than healthy controls.

This clone has just a few counts. The antigen remains unidentified. Some clones are missing from TCRdb's copy, which holds only in-frame ones; the method was immunoSEQ multiplex PCR. This sample carries fewer than 30,000 clones, none of them present only once. Most patients and controls had Caucasian heritage. Replacement immunoglobulin had been given to every CVID subject for at least one year. Heparinized whole blood, about 4.5 to 9 ml, came from each donor. Material for sequencing was peripheral blood mononuclear cells. The receptor was isolated from a human donor with common variable immunodeficiency.

CDR3 DNA, as far as it was read: TGTGCCAGCAGCTTCGGGACAGGGGTCCAAAATGAG. Encoded protein: CASSFGTGVQNE. The full CDR3 protein is CASSFGTGVQNEQFF. The J gene is TRBJ2-1, the V gene TRBV11-1; 10 positions agree with TRBD1. The read comes to an end 3 residues before the CDR3 does, leaving the germline J gene to fill in the end. The germline V gene encodes CDR1 SGHAT and CDR2 FQDESV (reference sequence). The CDR3 extends over 15 amino acids. The V segment lost 3 bases and the J segment 7 bases; nucleotides outside the gene matches: 6. Filled out from reference TRBV11-1 and TRBJ2-1, the complete variable domain reads EAEVAQSPRYKITEKSQAVAFWCDPISGHATLYWYRQILGQGPELLVQFQDESVVDDSQLPKDRFSAERLKGVDSTLKIQPAELGDSAMYLCASSFGTGVQNEQFFGPGTRLTVL.